This is a list of T cell receptor beta chains from one sample in a study of response to subunit inactivated influenza vaccine. Via MiXCR, TCRdb re-called the RT-PCR reads, giving one row per CDR3 protein. The table lists 400,000 to 650,000 distinct CDR3 sequences, 6.5% to 8% of them singletons, with around 13% in the top ten. The sample in question was PBMCs from blood, obtained around 25 months after vaccination. The receptors were gathered from a man between 50 and 69 years old who received an inactivated influenza vaccine. Each CDR3 is given with its conserved first and last residue. A D gene is named only where the DNA matches it firmly. Rows may omit the clone size; those that give it use once, few, many or a size class.

abundance,v_gene,j_gene,d_gene,CDR3aa,CDR3nt
NA,TRBV25-1,TRBJ1-4,TRBD1,CASSGQGLANEKLFF,TGTGCCAGCAGTGGACAGGGGTTGGCTAATGAAAAACTGTTTTTT
few,TRBV9,TRBJ2-7,TRBD1,CASSAGQPRYEQYF,TGTGCCAGCAGCGCGGGACAGCCCCGCTACGAGCAGTACTTC
NA,TRBV29-1,TRBJ1-1,NA,CSVELTGGSSTEAFF,TGCAGCGTTGAGTTGACAGGCGGCAGTAGCACTGAAGCTTTCTTT
many,TRBV7-2,TRBJ2-1,TRBD2,CASSPGLAGEATRNEQFF,TGTGCCAGCAGCCCCGGACTAGCGGGAGAGGCTACTAGGAATGAGCAGTTCTTC
few,TRBV20-1,TRBJ2-1,TRBD2,CSALSGTSGHNEQFF,TGCAGTGCTCTTAGCGGGACTAGCGGCCACAATGAGCAGTTCTTC
many,TRBV12-3/TRBV12-4,TRBJ2-2,TRBD2,CASSPRTSGVAGELFF,TGTGCCAGCAGTCCCCGGACTAGCGGGGTGGCAGGGGAGCTGTTTTTT
NA,TRBV6-1,TRBJ2-1,NA,CASSRLVNSYNEQFF,TGTGCCAGCAGTAGACTAGTAAACTCCTACAATGAGCAGTTCTTC
NA,TRBV27,TRBJ2-7,TRBD1,CASSPGDRGVEQYF,TGTGCCAGCAGTCCGGGGGACAGGGGGGTGGAGCAGTACTTC
NA,TRBV3-1,TRBJ1-4,NA,CASSQFRGKKLFF,TGTGCCAGCAGCCAATTTAGGGGAAAAAAACTGTTTTTT
NA,TRBV7-2,TRBJ2-1,NA,CASSHPGGTYNEQFF,TGTGCCAGCAGTCACCCAGGGGGGACCTACAATGAGCAGTTCTTC
many,TRBV29-1,TRBJ1-2,NA,CSVVSRAGYTF,TGCAGCGTTGTGTCTCGGGCCGGCTACACCTTC
few,TRBV4-1,TRBJ1-4,NA,CASSQDSRATNEKLFF,TGCGCCAGCAGCCAGGACAGCAGGGCAACTAATGAAAAACTGTTTTTT
NA,TRBV12-3/TRBV12-4,TRBJ1-6,NA,CASSLKRNNSPLHF,TGTGCCAGCAGTCTCAAACGCAATAATTCACCCCTCCACTTT
many,TRBV4-2,TRBJ1-4,NA,CASSQEGGEKLFF,TGTGCCAGCAGCCAAGAAGGGGGTGAAAAACTGTTTTTT
NA,TRBV18,TRBJ1-5,TRBD1,CASSPGTGGGNQPQHF,TGTGCCAGCTCACCGGGTACAGGGGGCGGTAATCAGCCCCAGCATTTT
few,TRBV29-1,TRBJ2-3,NA,CRVDGPHTDTQYF,TGCCGCGTTGACGGGCCCCACACAGATACGCAGTATTTT
many,TRBV12-3/TRBV12-4,TRBJ2-7,TRBD1,CASRAGQGTYEQYF,TGTGCCAGCAGAGCTGGACAGGGTACCTACGAGCAGTACTTC
NA,TRBV11-2,TRBJ2-3,TRBD2,CASSLSRLAGHTQYF,TGTGCCAGCAGCTTATCGAGACTAGCGGGACATACGCAGTATTTT
many,TRBV7-8,TRBJ1-5,NA,CASSPGSGSNQPQHF,TGTGCCAGCAGCCCAGGGTCAGGTAGCAATCAGCCCCAGCATTTT
NA,TRBV9,TRBJ2-1,NA,CASSVGFPSYNEQFF,TGTGCCAGCAGCGTAGGATTCCCCTCCTACAATGAGCAGTTCTTC
many,TRBV6-2/TRBV6-3,TRBJ2-2,NA,CASSDKTGELFF,TGTGCCAGCAGTGACAAAACCGGGGAGCTGTTTTTT
NA,TRBV4-2,TRBJ1-1,NA,CASSQEWQGLEAFF,TGTGCCAGCAGCCAAGAATGGCAGGGCCTAGAAGCTTTCTTT
NA,TRBV20-1,TRBJ2-3,NA,CSAKTDTQYF,TGCAGTGCTAAAACAGATACGCAGTATTTT
NA,TRBV14,TRBJ1-2,NA,CASSQDNRVDYGYTF,TGTGCCAGCAGCCAAGATAACAGGGTCGACTATGGCTACACCTTC
NA,TRBV7-2,TRBJ2-5,NA,CASSLAGPETQYF,TGTGCCAGCAGCCTGGCCGGGCCGGAGACCCAGTACTTC
NA,TRBV6-2/TRBV6-3,TRBJ2-1,TRBD2,CASSYPMTSGSKGRDEQFF,TGTGCCAGCAGTTACCCCATGACTAGCGGGAGTAAGGGAAGGGATGAGCAGTTCTTC
NA,TRBV19,TRBJ1-6,NA,CAGRDSARRNSPLHF,TGTGCCGGCCGGGACTCCGCACGGCGTAATTCACCCCTCCACTTT
few,TRBV7-6,TRBJ2-3,TRBD1,CASSNIGARGQLGDTQYF,TGTGCCAGCAGCAACATTGGGGCCAGGGGGCAGTTAGGAGATACGCAGTATTTT
NA,TRBV28,TRBJ2-3,TRBD2,CASRYKLAVLSTDTQYF,TGTGCCAGCAGATACAAGCTAGCGGTCCTTAGCACAGATACGCAGTATTTT
few,TRBV4-3,TRBJ2-2,NA,CASRFGSDTGELFF,TGCGCCAGCAGGTTCGGGAGTGACACCGGGGAGCTGTTTTTT
few,TRBV5-4,TRBJ2-1,TRBD1,CASSKGQANEQFF,TGTGCCAGCAGCAAGGGACAGGCAAATGAGCAGTTCTTC
NA,TRBV5-6,TRBJ2-2,TRBD1,CASSGQGKWTGELFF,TGTGCCAGCAGCGGACAGGGGAAGTGGACCGGGGAGCTGTTTTTT
many,TRBV5-1,TRBJ2-1,NA,CASSLGTDFSYNEQFF,TGCGCCAGCAGCTTGGGGACAGATTTCTCCTACAATGAGCAGTTCTTC
NA,TRBV5-6,TRBJ2-7,TRBD1,CASSSRGQGVREQYF,TGTGCCAGCAGCTCTAGGGGACAGGGGGTTCGGGAGCAGTACTTC
NA,TRBV6-2/TRBV6-3,TRBJ2-7,TRBD2,CASSRQGSGTSGSSYEQYF,TGTGCCAGCAGTCGACAGGGGAGCGGGACTAGCGGGAGCTCCTACGAGCAGTACTTC
few,TRBV12-3/TRBV12-4,TRBJ2-2,NA,CASQEGGQNTGELFF,TGTGCCAGCCAGGAGGGGGGGCAGAACACCGGGGAGCTGTTTTTT
few,TRBV6-5,TRBJ1-1,NA,CASSNRGHTTEAFF,TGTGCCAGCAGTAACCGGGGGCATACGACTGAAGCTTTCTTT
many,TRBV7-9,TRBJ2-5,TRBD2,CASSRGTSLGQETQYF,TGTGCCAGCAGCCGTGGGACTAGCCTAGGCCAAGAGACCCAGTACTTC
NA,TRBV4-1,TRBJ1-5,TRBD1,CASSQEATGRHQPQHF,TGCGCCAGCAGCCAAGAAGCGACAGGGAGGCATCAGCCCCAGCATTTT
NA,TRBV5-8,TRBJ2-1,TRBD2,CASSWPGGPSNEQFF,TGTGCCAGCAGCTGGCCGGGAGGGCCGAGTAATGAGCAGTTCTTC
few,TRBV5-1,TRBJ2-3,NA,CASRETRDTQYF,TGCGCCAGCAGAGAAACTAGAGATACGCAGTATTTT
many,TRBV6-2/TRBV6-3,TRBJ2-1,TRBD2,CASRLAGSYNEQFF,TGTGCCAGCCGACTAGCGGGCTCCTACAATGAGCAGTTCTTC